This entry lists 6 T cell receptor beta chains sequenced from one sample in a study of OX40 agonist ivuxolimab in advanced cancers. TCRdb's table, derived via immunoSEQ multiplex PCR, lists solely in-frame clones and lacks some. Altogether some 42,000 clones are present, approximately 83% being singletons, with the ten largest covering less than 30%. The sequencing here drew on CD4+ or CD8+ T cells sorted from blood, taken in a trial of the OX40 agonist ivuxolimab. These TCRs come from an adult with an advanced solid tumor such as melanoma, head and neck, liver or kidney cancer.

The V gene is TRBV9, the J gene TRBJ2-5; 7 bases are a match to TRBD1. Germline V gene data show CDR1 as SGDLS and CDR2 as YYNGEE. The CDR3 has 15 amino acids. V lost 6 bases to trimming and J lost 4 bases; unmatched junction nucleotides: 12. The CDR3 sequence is CASTGGSGQLETQYF. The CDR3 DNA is TGTGCCAGCACAGGAGGCTCGGGACAGTTAGAGACCCAGTACTTC.

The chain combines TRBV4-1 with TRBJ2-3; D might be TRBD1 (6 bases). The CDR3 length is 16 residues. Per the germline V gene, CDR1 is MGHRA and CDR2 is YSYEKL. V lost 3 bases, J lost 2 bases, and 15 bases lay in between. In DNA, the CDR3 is TGCGCCAGCAGCCAGCCCCGGGACAAACCCACAGATACGCAGTATTTT. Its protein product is CASSQPRDKPTDTQYF.

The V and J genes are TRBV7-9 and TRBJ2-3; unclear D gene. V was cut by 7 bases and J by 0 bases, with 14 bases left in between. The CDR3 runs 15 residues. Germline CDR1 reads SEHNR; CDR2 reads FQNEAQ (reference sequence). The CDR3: CASNPYGASTDTQYF. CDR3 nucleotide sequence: TGTGCCAGCAATCCCTACGGAGCTAGCACAGATACGCAGTATTTT.

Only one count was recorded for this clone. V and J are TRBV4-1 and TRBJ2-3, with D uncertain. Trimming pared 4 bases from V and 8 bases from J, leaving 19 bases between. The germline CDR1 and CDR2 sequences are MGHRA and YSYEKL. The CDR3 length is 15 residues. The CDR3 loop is CASSPTGLATGTQYF. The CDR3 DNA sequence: TGCGCCAGCAGCCCGACTGGCCTCGCCACCGGTACGCAGTATTTT.

In DNA form, the CDR3 reads TGTGCCAGCAGCCAAGATCTCAGCGGGAGTCTTTCATACGAGCAGTACTTC. It codes for CASSQDLSGSLSYEQYF. The V call is TRBV4-2, the J call TRBJ2-7; 8 bases are shared with TRBD2. This CDR3 region has 17 residues. Trimming removed 0 bases from V and 4 bases from J; junction bases left unmatched: 11. In germline, CDR1 is LGHNA, CDR2 YNFKEQ.

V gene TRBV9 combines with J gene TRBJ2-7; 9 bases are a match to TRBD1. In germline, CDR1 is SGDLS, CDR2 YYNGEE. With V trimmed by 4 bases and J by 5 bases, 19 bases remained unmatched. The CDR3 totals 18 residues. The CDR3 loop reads CASSPRGVFTGGGNEQYF. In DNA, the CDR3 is TGTGCCAGCAGCCCTAGGGGGGTGTTCACAGGGGGCGGCAACGAGCAGTACTTC.